This TCR beta chain was recorded in a study of PD-1 blockade in classical Hodgkin lymphoma. This CDR3 is 16 amino acids long. Germline loops: CDR1 SGHTA, CDR2 FQGNSA. V lost 4 bases, J lost 2 bases, and 14 bases lay in between. Specified time point: newly diagnosed, previously untreated cHL patient sample. General study findings and limits: Newly diagnosed patients were reported to exhibit reduced baseline TCR diversity relative to healthy donors.

The assay was immunoSEQ multiplex PCR, and TCRdb's table has in-frame clones only and misses some. Of fewer than 90,000 clones detected, 93% appear once; the ten largest clones hold 2.6%. A note on this clone: Antigen: not known.

Sequencing was done on a sample of peripheral blood mononuclear cells (PBMCs). This chain joins TRBV7-2 and TRBJ1-4, with D perhaps matching TRBD1 (6 bases). This TCR came from a human donor with classical Hodgkin lymphoma. Written as DNA, the CDR3 is TGTGCCAGCAGCTCAGGGGACCGAAGGACTAATGAAAAACTGTTTTTT. This sequence encodes CASSSGDRRTNEKLFF. Full variable domain (rest looked up from reference TRBV7-2 and TRBJ1-4): GAGVSQSPSNKVTEKGKDVELRCDPISGHTALYWYRQSLGQGLEFLIYFQGNSAPDKSGLPSDRFSAERTGGSVSTLTIQRTQQEDSAVYLCASSSGDRRTNEKLFFGSGTQLSVL.